This entry lists 18 T cell receptor beta chains sequenced from one sample in a study of post-analysis software for immune sequencing data (dated by TCRdb to between 2014 and 2017). The paper's findings and limits, for the study overall: Four or five TRBV segments, including TRBV5-6, TRBV5-1 and TRBV20-1, were significantly more frequent in patients than controls.

Library construction relied on PCR. The sequencing machine was an Illumina HiSeq 2500. To reduce PCR and sequencing biases, unique molecular identifiers were built into the TCR beta cDNA libraries. TCRdb handled the public reads itself, with Q25 trimming in fastp and clone calling in MiXCR, and kept productive beta chains. Merged by CDR3 protein, the rows form single entries marked with the most common genes and DNA. The sample profile shows 740,000 or so distinct CDR3 sequences; roughly 58% of them were found once. Clones ranked in the top ten supply about 4.5% of the sample. The antigens for these receptors are not known. The material sequenced was blood. Receptor source: a girl aged 5 to 17 with multiple sclerosis.

A few counts support this clonotype. The chain uses TRBV29-1 and TRBJ2-3; D is undetermined. This CDR3 has 12 residues. Germline V gene data show CDR1 as SQVTM and CDR2 as ANQGSEA. Trimming pared 2 bases from V and 1 base from J, leaving 4 bases between. As DNA, the CDR3 is TGCAGCGTTGAAATTGGCACAGATACGCAGTATTTT. Translating it yields CSVEIGTDTQYF.

The sample holds a few counts of this clonotype. V usage is TRBV12-3 or TRBV12-4 and J usage is TRBJ2-2; possible D gene TRBD2, 6 bases. V lost 3 bases to trimming and J lost 4 bases, with 9 bases between them. This CDR3 is 14 amino acids long. The chain's CDR3 is CASSLEGFTGELFF. CDR3 coding DNA: TGTGCCAGCAGTTTGGAGGGGTTCACCGGGGAGCTGTTTTTT.

This chain connects TRBV5-1 to TRBJ1-6; D is uncertain. The CDR3 is 17 residues long. V shed 1 base and J shed 0 bases, with 11 bases lying between them. CDR1 SGHRS and CDR2 YFSETQ come from the germline V gene. The CDR3 nucleotides are TGCGCCAGCAGCTTGAATCTGGGGAGCTCCTATAATTCACCCCTCCACTTT. Translating gives CASSLNLGSSYNSPLHF.

This clonotype was seen once. The chain links TRBV7-8 to TRBJ1-5, with D perhaps TRBD1 (5 bases). The CDR3 contains 15 residues. Germline V gives CDR1 SGHVS, CDR2 FQNEAQ. V shed 4 bases and J shed 5 bases, with 15 bases lying between them. CDR3 bases: TGTGCCAGCAGCTCTACGCGGGGACGATATCAGCCCCAGCATTTT. Amino acid sequence: CASSSTRGRYQPQHF.

V and J are TRBV6-6 and TRBJ2-5; D ambiguous. Germline lookup yields CDR1 MNHNY and CDR2 SVGAGI (reference sequence). V was clipped by 2 bases and J by 1 base, with 8 bases between them. The length of the CDR3 is 14 residues. The CDR3 sequence is CASSYSQFQETQYF. The CDR3 DNA reads as TGTGCCAGCAGTTACAGCCAGTTCCAAGAGACCCAGTACTTC.

This clonotype came up a few times. This chain connects TRBV21-1 to TRBJ1-6; TRBD1, the D gene given by the table, was not confirmed from the DNA. TRBV21-1 is marked as a pseudogene. The CDR3 covers 17 residues. The CDR3 sequence is CASSKERERVYNSPLHF. The CDR3, as DNA: TGTGCCAGCAGCAAAGAGAGGGAGAGGGTTTATAATTCACCCCTCCACTTT.

This clonotype was seen at least ten times. The V call is TRBV29-1, the J call TRBJ2-1, with 9 bases aligning to TRBD2. Germline CDR1 SQVTM, CDR2 ANQGSEA. The CDR3 extends over 16 amino acids. Trimming at V came to 3 bases and at J to 10 bases, leaving 16 bases not matched to a gene. The CDR3 is CSVDPGGLAGSVEQFF. Here the CDR3 DNA reads TGCAGCGTTGATCCAGGAGGGCTAGCGGGGTCCGTGGAGCAGTTCTTC.

On this clonotype: The junction differs from germline at one of its ends, possibly a read error. This CDR3 is CASSYSRSATYYGCTF. DNA for the CDR3: TGTGCCAGCAGTTACTCGAGATCGGCAACTTACTATGGCTGCACCTTC. The chain uses TRBV6-5 and TRBJ1-2, with D uncertain. CDR3 size: 16 residues. Germline CDR1 and CDR2: MNHEY and SVGAGI.

The V gene is TRBV5-1, the J gene TRBJ2-3, with TRBD2 matching over 10 bases. Trimming took 0 bases from V and 3 from J; bases not matched to a gene: 7. The CDR3 loop spans 17 amino acids. Germline CDR1 and CDR2: SGHRS and YFSETQ. CDR3 sequence reads: CASSLDLAGGSTDTQYF. The CDR3 region has the DNA TGCGCCAGCAGCTTGGATTTAGCGGGAGGTTCTACAGATACGCAGTATTTT. The full variable domain, completed using reference TRBV5-1 and TRBJ2-3, is KAGVTQTPRYLIKTRGQQVTLSCSPISGHRSVSWYQQTPGQGLQFLFEYFSETQRNKGNFPGRFSGRQFSNSRSEMNVSTLELGDSALYLCASSLDLAGGSTDTQYFGPGTRLTVL.

This clonotype was detected only once. The chain has TRBV6-1 and TRBJ2-7, with D perhaps assigned TRBD1 or TRBD2 (5 bases each). This CDR3 spans 15 amino acids. CDR1 and CDR2 (germline): MNHNS, SASEGT. V shed 6 bases and J shed 4 bases, with 19 bases lying between them. The CDR3 loop reads CASRRGFYEGYEQYF. In DNA form, the CDR3 reads TGTGCCAGCAGGCGTGGTTTTTACGAGGGGTACGAGCAGTACTTC.

Comment on this clonotype: At one end, the junction sequence differs from germline, possibly due to a read error. This rearrangement joins TRBV11-2 to TRBJ1-4; D remains unclear. The length of the CDR3 is 13 residues. Germline CDR1 SGHAT, CDR2 FQNNGV. The CDR3 loop is CASSLEIGSELFF. The CDR3 bases are TGTGCCAGCAGCCTAGAGATTGGGTCGGAACTGTTTTTT.

CDR3 sequence: CSAAGMREQYF. The CDR3 DNA follows: TGCAGTGCGGCGGGAATGAGAGAGCAGTACTTC. The chain combines TRBV20-1 with TRBJ2-5; perhaps TRBD2 as D (6 bases). V was trimmed by 6 bases and J by 11 bases, leaving 16 bases between them. This CDR3 comprises 11 residues. Germline CDR1 DFQATT, CDR2 SNEGSKA (reference sequence).

This clonotype was found a few times. The chain combines TRBV6-5 with TRBJ2-1; tentatively, D is TRBD1 (6 bases). CDR1 is MNHEY, CDR2 SVGAGI, per germline. The germline V and J ends were trimmed by 1 base and 9 bases, with 13 bases remaining between them. There are 14 residues in the CDR3. The CDR3 nucleotides read TGTGCCAGCAGTTACTTACCTAGCAGGGGTGAGCAGTTCTTC. It specifies CASSYLPSRGEQFF.

The rearrangement links TRBV6-1 to TRBJ2-3; D gene uncertain. The CDR3 length is 16 residues. CDR1 and CDR2 (germline): MNHNS, SASEGT. Trimming left V 2 bases short and J 0 bases short, with 12 bases between. The CDR3 loop reads CASSEPTPSSTDTQYF. CDR3 in DNA: TGTGCCAGCAGTGAACCGACACCTTCTAGCACAGATACGCAGTATTTT.

Here the CDR3 DNA reads TGTGCCAGCAGCTTAGGAGTGGCAGGGGCATACAATGAGCAGTTCTTC. It specifies CASSLGVAGAYNEQFF. V gene TRBV7-9 combines with J gene TRBJ2-1; maybe TRBD1 (6 bases). V was cut by 1 base and J by 4 bases, with 14 bases left in between. The germline gives CDR1 SEHNR, CDR2 FQNEAQ (reference sequence). This CDR3 comprises 16 residues.

The V and J genes are TRBV4-1 and TRBJ1-4, with TRBD1 as a possible D gene (5 bases). The V end lost 1 base, the J end lost 7 bases, and 13 bases lay between the germline ends. Per germline, CDR1 MGHRA and CDR2 YSYEKL. CDR3 size: 15 residues. Here the CDR3 DNA reads TGCGCCAGCAGCCAAGGTGGTGGGGACGGTGAAAAACTGTTTTTT. Its protein product is CASSQGGGDGEKLFF.

The rearrangement links TRBV10-3 to TRBJ1-2; D is unclear. V dropped 5 bases and J dropped 1 base, with 8 bases sitting between them. Germline CDR1 ENHRY, CDR2 SYGVKD. The CDR3 is 13 residues long. CDR3 loop: CAISPDLNYGYTF. The CDR3 DNA is TGTGCCATCAGTCCGGACCTTAACTATGGCTACACCTTC.

This chain uses TRBV6-4 with TRBJ1-1; D is ambiguous. Germline CDR1 MRHNA, CDR2 SNTAGT. This CDR3 has 16 residues. Between the trimmed V and J ends, which lost 6 bases and 4 bases, there was a span of 21 bases. CDR3: CASSPEVKRRATEAFF. The DNA for the CDR3 is TGTGCCAGCAGCCCCGAGGTTAAAAGACGGGCCACTGAAGCTTTCTTT.